This passage covers 25 T cell receptor beta chains from one sample sequenced in a study of T cell repertoires in cytomegalovirus infection. Antigens of these TCRs are unknown. TCRdb called the reads again in MiXCR, with one record for every CDR3 protein. Of hundreds of thousands of distinct CDR3 sequences listed, 33% are singletons. Specimen: cultured PBMCs, collected from culture after CMV antigen stimulation. These receptors were taken from a human donor in good health (CMV status not recorded). Some clones in this sample may be carry-over from other donors' samples.

This clonotype was picked up a small number of times. This sequence joins TRBV20-1 and TRBJ1-2; no definite D call. The V gene lost 0 bases and the J gene lost 2 bases, with 10 bases spanning the gap. The CDR3 consists of 14 residues. CDR1 is DFQATT, CDR2 SNEGSKA, per germline (reference sequence). CDR3 protein: CSARDRRRNYGYTF. The CDR3 nucleotides are TGCAGTGCTAGAGATCGGAGAAGGAACTATGGCTACACCTTC.

The genes are TRBV6-8 and TRBJ2-3, with a weak D call TRBD1 (6 bases). Trimming removed 4 bases at V and 2 bases at J, with 16 bases between. Germline-derived CDR1 and CDR2 are MNHGY and SAAAGT. This CDR3 has 16 residues. In nucleotides, the CDR3 is TGTGCCAGCAGTTTCGACAGGCGTCAATACACAGATACGCAGTATTTT. Residues: CASSFDRRQYTDTQYF.

This clonotype showed up just once. The chain joins TRBV7-6 to TRBJ2-5, with D maybe TRBD1 (6 bases). The CDR3 spans 15 residues. Germline values: CDR1 SGHVS, CDR2 FNYEAQ. V was shortened by 5 bases and J by 1 base, with 14 bases between the two germline ends. CDR3 in DNA: TGTGCCAGCAGCCCCGACGGACAGATCCAAGAGACCCAGTACTTC. Its protein is CASSPDGQIQETQYF. The whole variable domain, filled in from reference TRBV7-6 and TRBJ2-5, reads GAGVSQSPRYKVTKRGQDVALRCDPISGHVSLYWYRQALGQGPEFLTYFNYEAQQDKSGLPNDRFSAERPEGSISTLTIQRTEQRDSAMYRCASSPDGQIQETQYFGPGTRLLVL.

The chain is built from TRBV19 and TRBJ2-7, with 7 bases identical to TRBD2. Germline loops: CDR1 LNHDA, CDR2 SQIVND (reference sequence). The junction had 1 base not matched to a gene; V was cut back by 2 bases and J by 0 bases. This CDR3 spans 14 amino acids. CDR3 nucleotide sequence: TGTGCCAGTAGTATAAGCGGGAACTCCTACGAGCAGTACTTC. The encoded protein is CASSISGNSYEQYF.

This clonotype has just a few counts. This chain connects TRBV4-3 to TRBJ2-3; 11 bases align to TRBD2. V dropped 4 bases and J dropped 6; count of bases not matched to a gene: 12. From germline, CDR1 is LGHNA and CDR2 YSLEER. The CDR3 spans 17 residues. In DNA, the CDR3 is TGCGCCAGCAGCCCTGTTAGCGGGAGGGCCGGTGGTGATACGCAGTATTTT. Translated: CASSPVSGRAGGDTQYF.

This clonotype was found a few times. The rearrangement uses TRBV29-1 and TRBJ2-5; no definite D call. This CDR3 comprises 14 residues. The V gene lost 7 bases and the J gene lost 2 bases, with 17 bases spanning the gap. Germline-derived CDR1 and CDR2 are SQVTM and ANQGSEA. DNA for the CDR3: TGCAGCGCCCCTGGGCATGGATTACAAGAGACCCAGTACTTC. Its protein is CSAPGHGLQETQYF.

As DNA, the CDR3 is TGTGCCAGCAGTGAAGCGTCGTTCCTGGACATTCAGTACTTC. This sequence encodes CASSEASFLDIQYF. The V gene is TRBV6-1, the J gene TRBJ2-4; D gene unclear. Trimming removed 0 bases from V and 8 bases from J, with 11 bases in between. CDR1 is MNHNS and CDR2 is SASEGT in the germline V gene. The CDR3 spans 14 residues.

V gene TRBV4-1 combines with J gene TRBJ2-7; no clear D. The CDR3 length is 14 residues. Germline CDR1 and CDR2: MGHRA and YSYEKL. Trimming took off 0 bases at V and 6 bases at J, with 12 bases between the two ends. The CDR3 nucleotides read TGCGCCAGCAGCCAAGATCGGGTCCTCGGCGAGCAGTACTTC. As protein: CASSQDRVLGEQYF.

The rearrangement links TRBV6-2 or TRBV6-3 to TRBJ2-4, with a possible D match to TRBD1 (5 bases). Germline CDR1 and CDR2: MNHEY and SVGEGT. V gave up 2 bases and J gave up 5 bases, with 10 bases separating them. CDR3 size: 14 residues. CDR3 nucleotide sequence: TGTGCCAGCAGTTACCCCCCGACAGAAAACATTCAGTACTTC. Protein: CASSYPPTENIQYF.

This clonotype has at least ten counts. The chain combines TRBV28 with TRBJ1-5; D is ambiguous. Germline V lookup: CDR1 MDHEN, CDR2 SYDVKM. This CDR3 has 15 residues. V was pared by 6 bases and J by 2 bases, with 14 bases between. CDR3 nucleotide sequence: TGTGCCAGCAGCAAGGCCCGTTTGGGCAATCAGCCCCAGCATTTT. As protein: CASSKARLGNQPQHF.

In its sample, this clonotype was seen many times. V and J are TRBV7-2 and TRBJ2-7; the match to TRBD2 covers 14 bases. V lost 5 bases and J lost 7; bases outside the gene matches: 4. CDR3 size: 14 residues. Per the germline V gene, CDR1 is SGHTA and CDR2 is FQGNSA. CDR3 region: CASSRRLAGGEQYF. CDR3 nucleotides: TGTGCCAGCAGCCGTCGACTAGCGGGAGGGGAGCAGTACTTC.

This chain uses TRBV19 with TRBJ2-1, with 8 nucleotides matching TRBD2. CDR3 length: 15 amino acids. Germline V gene data show CDR1 as LNHDA and CDR2 as SQIVND (reference sequence). V lost 0 bases and J lost 3; bases outside the gene matches: 1. The chain's CDR3 is CASSIDRGGYNEQFF. The CDR3, as DNA: TGTGCCAGTAGTATAGATCGGGGGGGCTACAATGAGCAGTTCTTC.

This clonotype was seen repeatedly, ten times or more. The chain couples TRBV4-2 to TRBJ2-1; weak D call: TRBD2 (7 bases). Germline-derived CDR1 and CDR2 are LGHNA and YNFKEQ. This CDR3 spans 18 amino acids. The V end was cut by 1 base, the J end by 2 bases, with 18 bases between. The CDR3 region has the DNA TGTGCCAGCAGCCAAGGCGTTGGGGGGGGGGCCGCCTACAATGAGCAGTTCTTC. This gives the protein CASSQGVGGGAAYNEQFF.

The J gene is TRBJ2-1, the V gene TRBV27; 9 bases align to TRBD2. Losses at the gene ends were 3 bases for V and 5 bases for J; bases not matched to a gene: 5. CDR3 length: 15 amino acids. Germline CDR1 and CDR2: MNHEY and SMNVEV (reference sequence). The CDR3 DNA is TGTGCCAGCAGTTTTGGGCTAGCGGGACACAATGAGCAGTTCTTC. Amino acid sequence: CASSFGLAGHNEQFF.

The chain uses TRBV6-2 or TRBV6-3 and TRBJ2-1; 11 bases match TRBD2. J was trimmed by 9 bases and V by 4 bases; bases with no gene match: 11. CDR1 is MNHEY and CDR2 is SVGEGT in the germline V gene. The CDR3 spans 16 residues. CDR3: CASSSLAGGLFGEQFF. CDR3 DNA: TGTGCCAGCAGTTCGTTAGCGGGGGGGCTTTTCGGTGAGCAGTTCTTC.

This clonotype was counted between two and nine times. CDR3 DNA: TGTGCCAGCAGTTTATCGGCGGGAGCCCCCTACAATGAGCAGTTCTTC. The encoded protein is CASSLSAGAPYNEQFF. The chain combines TRBV28 with TRBJ2-1; 7 nucleotides agree with TRBD2. The germline V gene encodes CDR1 MDHEN and CDR2 SYDVKM. Germline trimming cut 1 base from V and 2 bases from J; bases unmatched to any gene: 5. The CDR3 has 16 amino acids.

This clonotype was picked up a small number of times. The chain combines TRBV7-2 with TRBJ1-5; 7 bases are a match to TRBD1. This CDR3 comprises 18 residues. The germline CDR1 and CDR2 sequences are SGHTA and FQGNSA. With 2 bases clipped from V and 3 bases from J, the junction kept 13 bases outside the gene matches. The DNA of the CDR3 is TGTGCCAGCAGCTTACGACCCACAGGGGCTAGTCCCAATCAGCCCCAGCATTTT. It translates to CASSLRPTGASPNQPQHF.

V is TRBV5-4 and J is TRBJ2-7, with D perhaps matching TRBD2 (5 bases). This CDR3 contains 16 residues. Trimming took 2 bases from V and 6 from J, leaving 21 bases between them. Germline V gene lookup returns CDR1 SGHNT and CDR2 YYREEE (reference sequence). CDR3 in amino acids: CASSFGGEGAASEQYF. In DNA form, the CDR3 reads TGTGCCAGCAGCTTTGGTGGTGAGGGAGCGGCCAGCGAGCAGTACTTC.

The CDR3, as DNA: TGCGCCAGCAGCCAAGGGGACAGGGGGAACACTGAAGCTTTCTTT. This encodes CASSQGDRGNTEAFF. The chain carries TRBV4-3 and TRBJ1-1; the match to TRBD1 covers 10 bases. With 1 base clipped from V and 1 base from J, the junction kept 0 bases outside the gene matches. The CDR3 contains 15 residues. The germline CDR1 and CDR2 sequences are LGHNA and YSLEER.

The rearrangement links TRBV6-5 to TRBJ2-7, with D tentatively TRBD1 (7 bases). Germline V CDR1 and CDR2: MNHEY, SVGAGI. The CDR3 has 14 residues. V was trimmed by 5 bases and J by 3 bases, leaving 14 bases between them. Here the CDR3 reads CASSLQGRIYEQYF. For the CDR3, the DNA is TGTGCCAGCAGTCTACAGGGGAGGATCTACGAGCAGTACTTC.

The rearrangement links TRBV30 to TRBJ2-1, with no clear D. Trimming pared 1 base from V and 6 bases from J, leaving 7 bases between. CDR1 is GTSNPN and CDR2 is SVGIG in the germline V gene (reference sequence). The CDR3 totals 12 residues. The CDR3 here is CAWSAVSNEQFF. Written as DNA, the CDR3 is TGTGCCTGGAGTGCGGTATCCAATGAGCAGTTCTTC.

The rearrangement links TRBV28 to TRBJ2-3; a possible D gene is TRBD2 (6 bases). CDR1 and CDR2 (germline): MDHEN, SYDVKM. V was shortened by 5 bases and J by 2 bases, with 11 bases between the two germline ends. The CDR3 contains 14 residues. In DNA, the CDR3 is TGTGCCAGCAGTAGGAGGGACCCCACAGATACGCAGTATTTT. Protein: CASSRRDPTDTQYF.

V and J are TRBV7-9 and TRBJ2-1; 8 nucleotides line up with TRBD2. The V gene end was trimmed by 5 bases and the J gene end by 5 bases; junction bases not matched to a gene: 5. This CDR3 has 14 amino acids. Germline V gives CDR1 SEHNR, CDR2 FQNEAQ (reference sequence). CDR3 protein: CASSPAGGDNEQFF. DNA for the CDR3: TGTGCCAGCAGCCCAGCCGGGGGGGACAATGAGCAGTTCTTC.

The gene calls are TRBV27 and TRBJ1-6; D not resolved. The CDR3 loop spans 12 amino acids. V lost 3 bases and J 8 bases, leaving 5 bases between the germline ends. CDR1 and CDR2 from the germline V gene are MNHEY and SMNVEV (reference sequence). CDR3 bases: TGTGCCAGCAGTTTTAGGTATTCACCCCTCCACTTT. Translation: CASSFRYSPLHF.

This clonotype was picked up a small number of times. J is TRBJ1-2 and V is TRBV11-2; TRBD1 is a possible D gene (5 bases). The CDR3 is 15 residues long. V dropped 0 bases and J dropped 4 bases, with 12 bases sitting between them. Looked up from germline, CDR1 is SGHAT and CDR2 is FQNNGV. The CDR3 bases are TGTGCCAGCAGCTTAGATCATGACAGCTTCTATGGCTACACCTTC. It is translated as CASSLDHDSFYGYTF.